One sample yielded the 25 T cell receptor beta chains listed below, sequenced in a study of CD8+CD57+ T cells in acquired aplastic anemia. Previously, flow cytometry had revealed CD8+CD57+ cell expansion in the patients chosen for sequencing. CDR3 and TCR beta VDJ profiling relied on genomic DNA as the template. TCRdb used MiXCR to reprocess the reads, holding one entry per CDR3 protein. The sample holds approximately 130,000 distinct CDR3 sequences; under 65% are singletons and the top ten take approximately 28%. Material for sequencing was sorted CD4+, CD8+, or CD8+CD57+ T cells (not recorded which) from PBMCs. The receptors come from a human donor with aplastic anemia.

This clonotype turned up a few times. Its ends do not fully match the called genes, so a read error is possible. The rearrangement links TRBV10-3 to TRBJ2-6; D is unresolved. This CDR3 comprises 15 residues. Germline lookup yields CDR1 ENHRY and CDR2 SYGVKD. The CDR3 loop reads CASSYLSSGANVLTF. The CDR3 DNA sequence: TGTGCCAGCAGTTACCTGTCCTCTGGGGCCAACGTCCTGACTTTC.

This clonotype was counted between two and nine times. The gene calls are TRBV14 and TRBJ1-2, with unresolved D. The CDR3 loop spans 13 amino acids. Germline V lookup: CDR1 SGHDN, CDR2 FVKESK. V lost 1 base and J 2 bases, leaving 5 bases between the germline ends. The CDR3 coding sequence is TGTGCCAGCAGCCAAGGGGTAAACTATGGCTACACCTTC. Its protein product is CASSQGVNYGYTF.

The rearrangement uses TRBV19 and TRBJ2-7, with D hard to call. CDR1 is LNHDA, CDR2 SQIVND, per germline (reference sequence). V was clipped by 3 bases and J by 0 bases, with 9 bases between them. The CDR3 length is 14 residues. The CDR3 sequence is CASSIEVSSYEQYF. CDR3 DNA sequence: TGTGCCAGTAGTATCGAAGTGAGCTCCTACGAGCAGTACTTC. The full variable domain, with the rest looked up from reference TRBV19 and TRBJ2-7, is DGGITQSPKYLFRKEGQNVTLSCEQNLNHDAMYWYRQDPGQGLRLIYYSQIVNDFQKGDIAEGYSVSREKKESFPLTVTSAQKNPTAFYLCASSIEVSSYEQYFGPGTRLTVT.

This clonotype was observed a single time. The J gene is TRBJ2-7, the V gene TRBV20-1, with D possibly matching TRBD2 (6 bases). The germline V gene encodes CDR1 DFQATT and CDR2 SNEGSKA (reference sequence). The V end was cut by 5 bases, the J end by 2 bases, with 16 bases between. This CDR3 spans 14 amino acids. The chain's CDR3 is CSARGVASPYEQYF. CDR3 coding DNA: TGCAGTGCTCGCGGGGTAGCGTCCCCCTACGAGCAGTACTTC.

The chain has TRBV12-3 or TRBV12-4 and TRBJ1-1, with D possibly matching TRBD1 (5 bases). The CDR3 contains 14 residues. Trimming cost V 4 bases and J 0 bases, with 9 bases left between them. The chain's CDR3 is CASSSGIMNTEAFF. In DNA, the CDR3 is TGTGCCAGCAGTTCAGGGATAATGAACACTGAAGCTTTCTTT.

This clonotype has a handful of counts. The chain carries TRBV29-1 and TRBJ2-7; D uncertain. The V gene's germline CDR1 is SQVTM and CDR2 ANQGSEA. The CDR3 covers 12 residues. V shed 2 bases and J shed 4 bases, with 9 bases lying between them. CDR3 loop: CSVEFVGYEQYF. The CDR3 DNA reads TGCAGCGTTGAATTCGTAGGTTACGAGCAGTACTTC.

This clonotype was seen only a few times. The V and J genes are TRBV28 and TRBJ2-3, with TRBD2 matching 7 bases. Germline CDR1 and CDR2: MDHEN and SYDVKM. The CDR3 contains 15 residues. V shed 5 bases and J 4 bases; nucleotides not matched to a gene: 9. The CDR3 bases are TGTGCCAGCAGTCCGGCTAGCGGTGACTCAGATACGCAGTATTTT. Its translation is CASSPASGDSDTQYF.

The chain employs TRBV7-9 and TRBJ2-3; weak D call: TRBD1 (5 bases). CDR1 SEHNR and CDR2 FQNEAQ come from the germline V gene (reference sequence). The V gene lost 5 bases and the J gene lost 1 base, with 13 bases spanning the gap. CDR3 length: 15 residues. This CDR3 reads CASSLETVRTDTQYF. CDR3 sequence (DNA): TGTGCCAGCAGCCTGGAGACAGTACGCACAGATACGCAGTATTTT.

V usage is TRBV24-1 and J usage is TRBJ2-3; TRBD1 agrees at 8 bases. This CDR3 is 16 amino acids long. Trimming cost V 1 base and J 9 bases; bases outside gene matches: 11. Germline V gene sequence: CDR1 KGHDR, CDR2 SFDVKD. The CDR3 region has the DNA TGTGCCACCAGTGATTTTCAGGACAGGGAGCGGATCACGCAGTATTTT. Protein: CATSDFQDRERITQYF.

This clonotype has a count of ten or more. The chain carries TRBV20-1 and TRBJ1-5; TRBD1 matches 10 bases. Germline assignment: CDR1 DFQATT and CDR2 SNEGSKA (reference sequence). The ends lost 2 bases at V and 4 bases at J; junction bases unmatched: 2. CDR3 length: 14 amino acids. Here the CDR3 reads CSARMDRGNQPQHF. CDR3 coding DNA: TGCAGTGCTAGAATGGACAGGGGGAATCAGCCCCAGCATTTT.

This clonotype has ten or more counts. Here the CDR3 reads CASSDAGVGGYTF. The CDR3 nucleotides read TGTGCCAGCAGTGACGCGGGGGTAGGTGGCTACACCTTC. The rearrangement joins TRBV27 to TRBJ1-2, with D possibly TRBD1 on 5 matching bases. V dropped 5 bases and J dropped 7 bases, with 14 bases sitting between them. From germline, CDR1 is MNHEY and CDR2 SMNVEV (reference sequence). The CDR3 covers 13 residues.

The chain links TRBV6-5 to TRBJ2-7; D not resolved. CDR1 and CDR2 from the germline V gene are MNHEY and SVGAGI. Trimming removed 4 bases at V and 2 bases at J, with 9 bases between. This CDR3 region has 13 residues. The CDR3 nucleotides are TGTGCCAGCAGTTCGGACGGAGCCTACGAGCAGTACTTC. Translated: CASSSDGAYEQYF.

This sequence joins TRBV10-3 and TRBJ2-3, with TRBD1 matching over 10 bases. With V trimmed by 2 bases and J by 4 bases, 3 bases remained unmatched. From germline, CDR1 is ENHRY and CDR2 SYGVKD. This CDR3 region has 15 residues. CDR3 residues: CAISEVTGGADTQYF. The CDR3 coding sequence is TGTGCCATCAGTGAGGTGACAGGGGGCGCAGATACGCAGTATTTT.

The genes are TRBV15 and TRBJ2-5; TRBD1 agrees at 10 bases. Germline V CDR1 and CDR2: LNHNV, YYDKDF (reference sequence). The CDR3 totals 14 residues. Germline trimming cut 8 bases from V and 5 bases from J; bases unmatched to any gene: 8. As DNA, the CDR3 is TGTGCCACCCTCTCCGGGACAGGGGTGGAGACCCAGTACTTC. Translating it yields CATLSGTGVETQYF.

The chain employs TRBV19 and TRBJ1-5; D is uncertain. CDR1 is LNHDA, CDR2 SQIVND, per germline (reference sequence). V was trimmed by 6 bases and J by 0 bases, leaving 3 bases between them. CDR3 length: 12 amino acids. The CDR3, as DNA: TGTGCCAGTAGGGTTAGCAATCAGCCCCAGCATTTT. Translated, it gives CASRVSNQPQHF.

This clonotype was recorded at least ten times. V gene TRBV6-1 combines with J gene TRBJ1-2; D unresolved. V gave up 9 bases and J gave up 7 bases, with 15 bases separating them. This CDR3 contains 12 residues. Germline CDR1 is MNHNS and CDR2 is SASEGT. The CDR3 is CASHGRLPGYTF. The CDR3 DNA is TGTGCCAGTCATGGACGCCTCCCTGGCTACACCTTC.

By share, this clonotype ranks as medium-sized (0.01 to 0.1%). The chain uses TRBV7-6 and TRBJ1-2; D is unclear. The CDR3 runs 15 residues. The ends were cut back, 5 bases at V and 6 bases at J, with 19 bases in the middle. Germline lookup yields CDR1 SGHVS and CDR2 FNYEAQ. CDR3 region: CASSGTILGQDGYTF. The CDR3 region has the DNA TGTGCCAGCAGCGGAACAATACTCGGGCAGGATGGCTACACCTTC. Filled out from reference TRBV7-6 and TRBJ1-2, the complete variable domain reads GAGVSQSPRYKVTKRGQDVALRCDPISGHVSLYWYRQALGQGPEFLTYFNYEAQQDKSGLPNDRFSAERPEGSISTLTIQRTEQRDSAMYRCASSGTILGQDGYTFGSGTRLTVV.

Concerning this clonotype itself: This may be a read error: a much more frequent sequence differs by one nucleotide. The chain has TRBV20-1 and TRBJ2-1; unclear D gene. Germline V gene data show CDR1 as DFQATT and CDR2 as SNEGSKA (reference sequence). This CDR3 is 11 amino acids long. Trimming left V 6 bases short and J 10 bases short, with 13 bases between. Here the CDR3 reads CSADRMEEQFF. The CDR3 coding sequence is TGCAGTGCGGATAGAATGGAGGAGCAGTTCTTC.

The V call is TRBV7-8, the J call TRBJ1-5; D not resolved. V lost 0 bases to trimming and J lost 4 bases, with 7 bases between them. In germline, CDR1 is SGHVS, CDR2 FQNEAQ. The CDR3 is 14 residues long. The CDR3 DNA sequence: TGTGCCAGCAGCTTAGCGGGCAGTAATCAGCCCCAGCATTTT. This translates into CASSLAGSNQPQHF.

V is TRBV12-5 and J is TRBJ2-2; no definite D call. Per the germline V gene, CDR1 is LGHNT and CDR2 is FRNRAP. The CDR3 contains 12 residues. The ends were cut back, 7 bases at V and 2 bases at J, with 5 bases in the middle. CDR3 residues: CASAYNTGELFF. Written as DNA, the CDR3 is TGTGCTAGTGCCTACAACACCGGGGAGCTGTTTTTT.

This rearrangement joins TRBV11-1 to TRBJ2-3; 13 bases agree with TRBD2. Germline assignment: CDR1 SGHAT and CDR2 FQDESV (reference sequence). This CDR3 contains 16 residues. V gave up 4 bases and J gave up 7 bases; unmatched junction bases: 8. The CDR3 nucleotides are TGTGCCAGCAGCTCGACCGGACTAGCGGGAGACTATACGCAGTATTTT. This sequence encodes CASSSTGLAGDYTQYF.

The rearrangement joins TRBV25-1 to TRBJ2-7; the D is unclear. Trimming shortened V by 2 bases and J by 7 bases, and 12 bases separated the two germline ends. Per the germline V gene, CDR1 is MGHDK and CDR2 is SYGVNS. The CDR3 totals 13 residues. CDR3 in DNA: TGTGCCAGCAGTGAAGTTGGTCTCTATGAGCAGTACTTC. This translates into CASSEVGLYEQYF.

The chain has TRBV11-2 and TRBJ2-1; D is unclear. There are 16 residues in the CDR3. Germline CDR1 and CDR2: SGHAT and FQNNGV. V was trimmed by 3 bases and J by 0 bases, leaving 12 bases between them. The CDR3 sequence is CASSFSRFNSYNEQFF. In nucleotides, the CDR3 is TGTGCCAGCAGCTTTTCTAGGTTCAACTCCTACAATGAGCAGTTCTTC.

Only a few counts were recorded for this clonotype. The chain has TRBV19 and TRBJ2-7, with 8 bases aligning to TRBD1. V was clipped by 5 bases and J by 2 bases; unmatched bases: 11. Germline V gene data show CDR1 as LNHDA and CDR2 as SQIVND (reference sequence). The CDR3 has 16 amino acids. Written as DNA, the CDR3 is TGTGCCAGTAGTTCACCAGGACAGGGTCAACCCTACGAGCAGTACTTC. Amino acid sequence: CASSSPGQGQPYEQYF.

About this clonotype: A much bigger clone sits one base away, suggesting this may be a read error. The chain is built from TRBV10-3 and TRBJ2-7, with 8 bases aligning to TRBD1. This CDR3 comprises 14 residues. Trimming took 5 bases from V and 4 from J; bases not matched to a gene: 7. The germline V gene has CDR1 ENHRY and CDR2 SYGVKD. The CDR3 region is CAISTPTGVYEQYF. CDR3 DNA: TGTGCCATCAGTACCCCGACAGGGGTGTACGAGCAGTACTTC.